These 23 T cell receptor beta chains came from one sample sequenced in a study of blood T cell repertoires in COVID-19. The table came from immunoSEQ multiplex PCR; TCRdb's copy has only in-frame clones and leaves some out. Counted here are fewer than 250,000 clones, around four fifths occurring once; the ten biggest clones make up about 11%. The sequencing sample was made of peripheral blood. The origin of the receptors is a woman at least 80 years old with COVID-19, enrolled during active disease.

The CDR3 sequence: CASSLDRGARAGELFF. The DNA for the CDR3 is TGTGCCAGCAGCTTAGACAGGGGAGCCCGGGCCGGGGAGCTGTTTTTT. The chain couples TRBV3-1 (or the pseudogene TRBV3-2) to TRBJ2-2; the match to TRBD1 covers 8 bases. J gave up 6 bases and V 5 bases, and 11 bases lay outside the gene matches. CDR3 size: 16 residues. Per germline, CDR1 LGHDT and CDR2 YNNKEL (reference sequence).

This clone was detected a few times. V is TRBV18 and J is TRBJ2-7; perhaps TRBD2 as D (5 bases). CDR1 is KGHSH and CDR2 is LQKENI in the germline V gene. The CDR3 is 15 residues long. V lost 0 bases, J lost 2 bases, and 11 bases lay in between. This CDR3 reads CASSPPNGRAYEQYF. The CDR3 region has the DNA TGTGCCAGCTCACCACCGAATGGGAGAGCCTACGAGCAGTACTTC.

The V gene is TRBV7-2, the J gene TRBJ2-2; 7 nucleotides line up with TRBD1. V lost 4 bases to trimming and J lost 6 bases; unmatched junction nucleotides: 8. The V gene's germline CDR1 is SGHTA and CDR2 FQGNSA. The CDR3 has 15 amino acids. The CDR3 coding sequence is TGTGCCAGCAGCTCCTACAGGGGTATGCCCGGGGAGCTGTTTTTT. It encodes CASSSYRGMPGELFF. The entire variable domain, with the rest obtained from reference TRBV7-2 and TRBJ2-2, is as follows: GAGVSQSPSNKVTEKGKDVELRCDPISGHTALYWYRQSLGQGLEFLIYFQGNSAPDKSGLPSDRFSAERTGGSVSTLTIQRTQQEDSAVYLCASSSYRGMPGELFFGEGSRLTVL.

The table lists this clone with many counts. The V and J genes are TRBV3-1 (or the pseudogene TRBV3-2) and TRBJ1-1; 9 nucleotides align to TRBD1. Losses at the gene ends were 3 bases for V and 7 bases for J; bases not matched to a gene: 9. Germline-derived CDR1 and CDR2 are LGHDT and YNNKEL (reference sequence). CDR3 length: 15 residues. The CDR3 sequence is CASSQGTGSGVEAFF. CDR3 bases: TGTGCCAGCAGCCAGGGGACAGGGTCAGGTGTTGAAGCTTTCTTT.

The V and J genes are TRBV4-2 and TRBJ1-1, with TRBD1 matching 8 bases. The CDR3 is 14 amino acids. The V segment lost 3 bases and the J segment 4 bases; nucleotides outside the gene matches: 4. Germline CDR1 is LGHNA and CDR2 is YNFKEQ. The chain's CDR3 is CASSQPQGGTEAFF. The CDR3, as DNA: TGTGCCAGCAGCCAGCCACAGGGGGGCACTGAAGCTTTCTTT.

The V gene is TRBV9, the J gene TRBJ2-5, with 9 bases aligning to TRBD1. Germline V gives CDR1 SGDLS, CDR2 YYNGEE. The CDR3 is 15 residues long. V trimming: 7 bases; J trimming: 4 bases; junction bases outside the gene matches: 11. CDR3 protein: CASGGTGFQLETQYF. As DNA, the CDR3 is TGTGCCAGCGGAGGGACAGGGTTTCAGTTAGAGACCCAGTACTTC.

Turning to this clone: Other DNA sequences from this sample encode an identical CDR3 as well. V and J are TRBV5-4 and TRBJ1-4; 8 bases agree with TRBD1. The trim removed 0 bases at V and 5 bases at J, leaving 3 bases unmatched. The germline V gene has CDR1 SGHNT and CDR2 YYREEE (reference sequence). This CDR3 comprises 15 residues. DNA for the CDR3: TGTGCCAGCAGCTTGGCCGGGACAGGAAATGAAAAACTGTTTTTT. It yields the protein CASSLAGTGNEKLFF.

A remark on this clone: Other DNA sequences within the sample encode an identical CDR3. This chain connects TRBV7-3 to TRBJ2-5; D perhaps matches TRBD2 (7 bases). V was trimmed by 5 bases and J by 4 bases, leaving 11 bases between them. Germline V gives CDR1 SGHTA, CDR2 FQGTGA. The CDR3 runs to 13 residues. CDR3 DNA: TGTGCCAGCAGCCCTAGGGGGGGAGAGACCCAGTACTTC. Protein sequence: CASSPRGGETQYF.

This rearrangement joins TRBV18 to TRBJ2-3; D possibly corresponds to TRBD2 (7 bases). Trimming removed 5 bases from V and 6 bases from J, with 12 bases in between. CDR1 is KGHSH, CDR2 LQKENI, per germline. This CDR3 comprises 13 residues. CDR3 loop: CASSGRGGDTQYF. As DNA, the CDR3 is TGTGCCAGCTCAGGCAGGGGAGGGGATACGCAGTATTTT.

The table lists this clone with a few counts. The J gene is TRBJ2-7, the V gene TRBV28, with TRBD2 as a possible D gene (6 bases). In germline, CDR1 is MDHEN, CDR2 SYDVKM. CDR3 length equals 14 residues. The V and J ends lost 6 bases and 7 bases respectively, with 19 bases between them. CDR3 sequence reads: CASSTLAGLREQYV. In DNA, the CDR3 is TGTGCCAGCAGCACTCTGGCAGGACTACGAGAGCAGTACGTC.

The gene calls are TRBV11-2 and TRBJ1-4, with 10 bases matching TRBD1. In germline, CDR1 is SGHAT, CDR2 FQNNGV. The CDR3 loop spans 16 amino acids. V shed 1 base and J 6 bases; nucleotides not matched to a gene: 5. CDR3 region: CASSLGWGTGDEKLFF. CDR3 in DNA: TGTGCCAGCAGCTTAGGTTGGGGGACAGGGGATGAAAAACTGTTTTTT.

This chain connects TRBV5-6 to TRBJ1-1; the match to TRBD1 covers 9 bases. Germline lookup yields CDR1 SGHDT and CDR2 YYEEEE. This CDR3 region has 18 residues. Germline trimming cut 3 bases from V and 2 bases from J; bases unmatched to any gene: 14. The CDR3 spells CASSSERDRARGNTEAFF. The DNA of the CDR3 is TGTGCCAGCAGCTCCGAGAGGGACAGGGCCAGGGGTAACACTGAAGCTTTCTTT.

The table lists this clone with a few counts. The J gene is TRBJ1-6, the V gene TRBV7-8; 10 nucleotides match TRBD1. Germline CDR1 is SGHVS and CDR2 is FQNEAQ. Unmatched junction bases numbered 4, after V lost 6 bases and J lost 8 bases. This CDR3 has 14 amino acids. The CDR3 nucleotides read TGTGCCAGCAGGGGACAGGGGATATATTCACCCCTCCACTTT. Translated: CASRGQGIYSPLHF.

The rearrangement links TRBV30 to TRBJ2-5; 11 bases align to TRBD2. Losses at the gene ends were 0 bases for V and 6 bases for J; bases not matched to a gene: 9. The CDR3 length is 16 residues. CDR1 and CDR2 from the germline V gene are GTSNPN and SVGIG (reference sequence). CDR3 in DNA: TGTGCCTGGAGTGTACTAGGGACTAGCGGTCGCAAGACCCAGTACTTC. Its translation: CAWSVLGTSGRKTQYF.

The V call is TRBV4-2, the J call TRBJ1-3; TRBD1 aligns across 9 bases. The germline V gene has CDR1 LGHNA and CDR2 YNFKEQ. V dropped 4 bases and J dropped 3; count of bases not matched to a gene: 13. This CDR3 spans 18 amino acids. The CDR3 protein is CASSPDLSTGGVGNTIYF. The CDR3 region has the DNA TGTGCCAGCAGCCCAGATTTAAGCACAGGGGGCGTTGGAAACACCATATATTTT.

V and J are TRBV28 and TRBJ2-7; D not certain. CDR3 length equals 12 residues. Germline V gene lookup returns CDR1 MDHEN and CDR2 SYDVKM. Trimming took off 4 bases at V and 3 bases at J, with 7 bases between the two ends. The CDR3: CASSSYGYEQYV. The CDR3 coding sequence is TGTGCCAGCAGTTCCTACGGCTACGAGCAGTACGTC.

The V gene is TRBV19, the J gene TRBJ1-4; D call uncertain. The CDR3 consists of 15 residues. V lost 7 bases and J 8 bases, leaving 20 bases between the germline ends. In germline, CDR1 is LNHDA, CDR2 SQIVND (reference sequence). The CDR3 region is CASTPLGEGAEKLFF. In DNA form, the CDR3 reads TGTGCCAGTACCCCCTTGGGTGAGGGAGCAGAAAAACTGTTTTTT.

V and J are TRBV19 and TRBJ1-6, with 8 bases fitting TRBD1. Looked up from germline, CDR1 is LNHDA and CDR2 is SQIVND (reference sequence). V lost 5 bases to trimming and J lost 9 bases; unmatched junction nucleotides: 9. The CDR3 sequence is 15 residues long. The CDR3 region is CASSSGQGAVSPLHF. Written as DNA, the CDR3 is TGTGCCAGTAGTTCTGGCCAGGGGGCAGTTTCACCCCTCCACTTT.

This clone has just a few counts. The chain carries TRBV19 and TRBJ1-5; possible D gene TRBD1, 6 bases. Germline V lookup: CDR1 LNHDA, CDR2 SQIVND (reference sequence). The length of the CDR3 is 14 residues. Trimming removed 3 bases from V and 5 bases from J, with 11 bases in between. The CDR3 spells CASSIQQGYQPQHF. The CDR3 coding sequence is TGTGCCAGTAGTATTCAACAGGGATATCAGCCCCAGCATTTT. Based on the CDR3 plus reference TRBV19 and TRBJ1-5, the full variable domain is DGGITQSPKYLFRKEGQNVTLSCEQNLNHDAMYWYRQDPGQGLRLIYYSQIVNDFQKGDIAEGYSVSREKKESFPLTVTSAQKNPTAFYLCASSIQQGYQPQHFGDGTRLSIL.

The chain is built from TRBV7-9 and TRBJ1-2; D is unresolved. The CDR3 is 16 amino acids. Trimming took 5 bases from V and 6 from J, leaving 22 bases between them. Germline V CDR1 and CDR2: SEHNR, FQNEAQ (reference sequence). DNA for the CDR3: TGTGCCAGCAGCCCCCCCCTAAGCGCGGGTGTGAATGGCTACACCTTC. It is translated as CASSPPLSAGVNGYTF.

The gene calls are TRBV5-1 and TRBJ2-7, with a weak D call TRBD1 (5 bases). The CDR3 has 15 residues. Germline V gene lookup returns CDR1 SGHRS and CDR2 YFSETQ. V lost 0 bases, J lost 3 bases, and 13 bases lay in between. The CDR3 is CASSLVAGKYYEQYF. The DNA for the CDR3 is TGCGCCAGCAGCTTGGTGGCAGGGAAATACTACGAGCAGTACTTC. Supplemented by reference TRBV5-1 and TRBJ2-7, the full variable domain reads KAGVTQTPRYLIKTRGQQVTLSCSPISGHRSVSWYQQTPGQGLQFLFEYFSETQRNKGNFPGRFSGRQFSNSRSEMNVSTLELGDSALYLCASSLVAGKYYEQYFGPGTRLTVT.

The V call is TRBV5-1, the J call TRBJ1-3, with a tentative D call TRBD1 (6 bases). The germline V gene encodes CDR1 SGHRS and CDR2 YFSETQ. The CDR3 length is 19 residues. Trimming pared 4 bases from V and 1 base from J, leaving 24 bases between. In DNA, the CDR3 is TGCGCCAGCAGCCGATATCTCGGGGCGGGGGCGCAATCTGGAAACACCATATATTTT. Protein: CASSRYLGAGAQSGNTIYF.

The chain couples TRBV12-3 or TRBV12-4 to TRBJ1-2; D unclear. Between the trimmed V and J ends, which lost 6 bases and 4 bases, there was a span of 9 bases. The CDR3 sequence is 12 residues long. The CDR3 DNA is TGTGCCAGCAGCCCAAAATTCTATGGCTACACCTTC. It is translated as CASSPKFYGYTF.